This T cell receptor beta chain was profiled in a study of CD8 T cells in ankylosing spondylitis (dated by TCRdb to 2015 to 2018). Study-level background: The study profiled T cell receptor beta repertoires in healthy donors and ankylosing spondylitis patients to find disease-linked TCR variants. The full study cohort was made up of 25 ankylosing spondylitis patients and about a hundred healthy donors. Peripheral blood was sampled, and synovial fluid was also collected from ankylosing spondylitis patients. The full study reports these points: Some motif variants had previously been reported in the synovial fluid and blood of reactive arthritis patients, which suggests shared mechanisms of disease initiation. Blood from ankylosing spondylitis patients appeared to be characterized by a TCR beta motif made up of several highly homologous amino acid variants. A CD8+ phenotype was shown by the disease-linked clones, which were found at relatively low frequencies in peripheral blood. According to the report, matched synovial fluid samples from ankylosing spondylitis patients were significantly enriched for the disease-linked clones.

This clonotype was seen ten or more times. Its cognate antigen has yet to be identified. Per-nucleotide qualities are absent, and no much larger clonotype sits a single base away. Via the germline V gene (reference sequence), CDR1 is DFQATT and CDR2 SNEGSKA. Spanning cysteine to phenylalanine, the CDR3 consists of 13 amino acids. Just CDR3 DNA is preserved here, 39 bases in frame from base 1. The V end loses 3 bases and the J end loses 1 base, and a stretch of 8 bases separates them. Synovial fluid samples were paired with blood samples taken from the same ankylosing spondylitis patients. The sequencing machine was an Illumina HiSeq 2500. Quantitative 5'-RACE with molecular barcodes was the method used to prepare the TCR beta libraries. As for the original processing: A new computational method, built on a probabilistic model of VDJ rearrangement, was used to identify disease-linked TCR variants. Clones were called with MiXCR by TCRdb after fastp trimmed the public reads at Q25, and only in-frame beta chains were retained. Rows are unified per CDR3 protein, each entry keeping the most common DNA and genes. The V and J calls were determined by TCRdb, not by the authors. The table for this sample lists some 130,000 distinct CDR3 sequences; roughly 7.7% of them were counted only once. The ten largest clones represent less than 7.5% of the sample.

This TCR was recovered from a male donor with ankylosing spondylitis. This chain joins TRBV20-1 to TRBJ2-3, with the D segment identity uncertain. Material: synovial fluid, either unsorted or a sorted T cell fraction (not recorded which). The DNA sequence is TGCAGTGCTAGCGGGTGGGGCACAGATACGCAGTATTTT. It translates as CSASGWGTDTQYF.